Listed below are T cell receptor beta chains from one sample, sequenced in a study of shared clonotypes between healthy human individuals. The protocol was immunoSEQ multiplex PCR, while the TCRdb copy is restricted to in-frame clones and leaves out a portion. Of 2 million to 2.5 million clones in the sample, approximately 90% were seen once. The sequenced material came from naive CD4+ T cells from PBMCs. These receptor sequences come from a man between 18 and 29 years old in good health. Some clones in this sample may be carry-over from other donors' samples. Both conserved end residues are part of each CDR3. A D gene is named only where the DNA matches it firmly. Only part of the rows carry a size: once, few, many, or a class if the clone is expanded.

abundance: NA; j_gene: TRBJ1-4; d_gene: TRBD1; v_gene: TRBV6-1; CDR3nt: TGTGCCAGCCGGGACAGGGGGCCTGAAAAACTGTTTTTT; CDR3aa: CASRDRGPEKLFF
abundance: NA; j_gene: TRBJ2-1; d_gene: NA; v_gene: TRBV5-4; CDR3nt: TGTGCCAGCAGCTTTAGCTTTAGCGGCAATGAGCAGTTCTTC; CDR3aa: CASSFSFSGNEQFF
abundance: NA; j_gene: TRBJ1-5; d_gene: NA; v_gene: TRBV5-1; CDR3nt: TGCGCCAGCAGCTTGGGGACCGAGCTTGGGAGCGGCAATCAGCCCCAGCATTTT; CDR3aa: CASSLGTELGSGNQPQHF
abundance: NA; j_gene: TRBJ2-7; d_gene: TRBD2; v_gene: TRBV5-1; CDR3nt: TGCGCCAGCAACCTGGCCGGGGGGGCTAGCGGGTCCTACGAGCAGTACTTC; CDR3aa: CASNLAGGASGSYEQYF
abundance: NA; j_gene: TRBJ1-2; d_gene: TRBD1; v_gene: TRBV18; CDR3nt: TGTGCCAGCTTGTTCGGGACAGGGTATGGCTACACCTTC; CDR3aa: CASLFGTGYGYTF
abundance: once; j_gene: TRBJ2-7; d_gene: NA; v_gene: TRBV7-9; CDR3nt: TGTGCCAGCAGCTCGAATAGACGGGAGCAGTACTTC; CDR3aa: CASSSNRREQYF
abundance: NA; j_gene: TRBJ1-4; d_gene: TRBD1; v_gene: TRBV4-1; CDR3nt: TGCGCCAGCAGCCAGGACAGGGCAACAACTAATGAAAAACTGTTTTTT; CDR3aa: CASSQDRATTNEKLFF
abundance: NA; j_gene: TRBJ1-2; d_gene: NA; v_gene: TRBV19; CDR3nt: TGTGCCAGTAGTAAGGAGGGGGTCCCTAACTATGGCTACACCTTC; CDR3aa: CASSKEGVPNYGYTF
abundance: NA; j_gene: TRBJ1-5; d_gene: TRBD1; v_gene: TRBV28; CDR3nt: TGTGCCAGCAGAGGGACAGAGTATAGCAATCAGCCCCAGCATTTT; CDR3aa: CASRGTEYSNQPQHF
abundance: NA; j_gene: TRBJ1-2; d_gene: NA; v_gene: TRBV5-4; CDR3nt: TGTGCCAGCAGCGCGGACAGCCTCTATGGCTACACCTTC; CDR3aa: CASSADSLYGYTF
abundance: NA; j_gene: TRBJ2-1; d_gene: NA; v_gene: TRBV7-3; CDR3nt: TGTGCCAGCAGCTTAACCGGGACCTACAATGAGCAGTTCTTC; CDR3aa: CASSLTGTYNEQFF
abundance: once; j_gene: TRBJ1-6; d_gene: NA; v_gene: TRBV5-4; CDR3nt: TGTGCCAGCAGCTTGGCCGGGGATTCACCCCTCCACTTT; CDR3aa: CASSLAGDSPLHF
abundance: NA; j_gene: TRBJ2-2; d_gene: TRBD2; v_gene: TRBV7-2; CDR3nt: TGTGCCAGCAGCTTGGGATCATTAGCGGGGGGCACCGGGGAGCTGTTTTTT; CDR3aa: CASSLGSLAGGTGELFF
abundance: NA; j_gene: TRBJ1-3; d_gene: NA; v_gene: TRBV27; CDR3nt: TGTGCCAGCAGTTTAAACCTCGGAAACACCATATATTTT; CDR3aa: CASSLNLGNTIYF
abundance: NA; j_gene: TRBJ2-3; d_gene: NA; v_gene: TRBV4-2; CDR3nt: TGTGCCAGCACCGACTGGGCAGCGACGCAGTATTTT; CDR3aa: CASTDWAATQYF
abundance: NA; j_gene: TRBJ2-7; d_gene: NA; v_gene: TRBV28; CDR3nt: TGTGCCAGCAGTTCGTCCCGCCCGACAGCCCCCTCCTACGAGCAGTACTTC; CDR3aa: CASSSSRPTAPSYEQYF
abundance: NA; j_gene: TRBJ2-2; d_gene: NA; v_gene: TRBV6-6; CDR3nt: TGTGCCAGCAGTACGTCACCCGGGGAGCTGTTTTTT; CDR3aa: CASSTSPGELFF
abundance: NA; j_gene: TRBJ1-1; d_gene: NA; v_gene: TRBV7-3; CDR3nt: TGTGCCAGCAGCTCGGACCCGAACCGGGAAGCTTTCTTT; CDR3aa: CASSSDPNREAFF
abundance: NA; j_gene: TRBJ1-2; d_gene: TRBD1; v_gene: TRBV7-9; CDR3nt: TGTGCCAGCAGTCCGGGACAGCAATACTATGGCTACACCTTC; CDR3aa: CASSPGQQYYGYTF
abundance: NA; j_gene: TRBJ2-3; d_gene: NA; v_gene: TRBV29-1; CDR3nt: TGCAGCGCAATACCGTTTAACACAGATACGCAGTATTTT; CDR3aa: CSAIPFNTDTQYF
abundance: NA; j_gene: TRBJ2-1; d_gene: TRBD2; v_gene: TRBV15; CDR3nt: TGTGCCACCAGCGTACCCCTAGCGGTCCGACACCCCGACGAGCAGTTCTTC; CDR3aa: CATSVPLAVRHPDEQFF
abundance: NA; j_gene: TRBJ2-2; d_gene: NA; v_gene: TRBV5-1; CDR3nt: TGCGCCAGCAACCCTAGCACCGGGGAGCTGTTTTTT; CDR3aa: CASNPSTGELFF
abundance: NA; j_gene: TRBJ2-7; d_gene: NA; v_gene: TRBV7-2; CDR3nt: TGTGCCAGCAGCTTTCGCTCCTTTTACGAGCAGTACTTC; CDR3aa: CASSFRSFYEQYF
abundance: NA; j_gene: TRBJ1-1; d_gene: NA; v_gene: TRBV18; CDR3nt: TGTGCCAGCTCACCACTAGCAGGGGCCCCTGCTAACACTGAAGCTTTCTTT; CDR3aa: CASSPLAGAPANTEAFF
abundance: NA; j_gene: TRBJ2-6; d_gene: NA; v_gene: TRBV7-3; CDR3nt: TGTGCCAGCAGCGGTTCCGAGGCTGGGGCCAACGTCCTGACTTTC; CDR3aa: CASSGSEAGANVLTF
abundance: NA; j_gene: TRBJ2-3; d_gene: NA; v_gene: TRBV2; CDR3nt: TGTGCCAGCAGTGAATCCCTGAGCACAGATACGCAGTATTTT; CDR3aa: CASSESLSTDTQYF
abundance: NA; j_gene: TRBJ1-5; d_gene: TRBD1; v_gene: TRBV28; CDR3nt: TGTGCCAGCAGTTTAATGGGGACAGGGGTCCTGTTACTAAATCAGCCCCAGCATTTT; CDR3aa: CASSLMGTGVLLLNQPQHF